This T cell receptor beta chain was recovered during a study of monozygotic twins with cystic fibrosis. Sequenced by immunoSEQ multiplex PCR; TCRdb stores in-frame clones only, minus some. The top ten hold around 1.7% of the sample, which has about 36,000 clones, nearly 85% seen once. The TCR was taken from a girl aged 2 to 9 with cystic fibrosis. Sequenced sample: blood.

CDR3 DNA: TGTGCCAGCAGCTTAGAAGACCTTAGGGGGGCCAACGTCCTGACTTTC. Translating gives CASSLEDLRGANVLTF. This rearrangement joins TRBV13 to TRBJ2-6, with D unclear. Trimming removed 1 base at V and 4 bases at J, with 11 bases between. The CDR3 extends over 16 amino acids. Germline CDR1 and CDR2: PRHDT and FYEKMQ (reference sequence).